This is a list of T cell receptor beta chains from one sample in a study of blood T cells in healthy people across ages. TCRdb ran MiXCR on the 5' RACE reads and lists one entry per CDR3 protein. The data hold hundreds of thousands of distinct CDR3 sequences, with about 30% observed a single time. Sequencing input: blood. The receptor set was obtained from an elderly woman in good health. The CDR3 runs from the conserved cysteine through the conserved F or W. A D gene is named only where the DNA matches it firmly. Clone size is stated in some rows and not others, as once, few, many or a class when expanded.

v_gene	j_gene	abundance	d_gene	CDR3aa	CDR3nt
TRBV5-1	TRBJ1-4	many	-	CASSLFATNEKLFF	TGCGCCAGCAGCTTGTTTGCAACTAATGAAAAACTGTTTTTT
TRBV6-5	TRBJ1-5	few	TRBD1	CAGRQTGDSNQPQHF	TGTGCCGGCAGGCAAACAGGGGATAGCAATCAGCCCCAGCATTTT
TRBV6-1	TRBJ2-3	-	-	CASSEGVRTSTDTQYF	TGTGCCAGCAGTGAAGGGGTACGCACTAGCACAGATACGCAGTATTTT
TRBV28	TRBJ2-6	many	-	CASSLIGSGANVLTF	TGTGCCAGCAGTTTGATCGGGTCTGGGGCCAACGTCCTGACTTTC
TRBV9	TRBJ1-1	few	TRBD1	CASSVEPGGDTEAFF	TGTGCCAGCAGCGTAGAGCCAGGGGGAGACACTGAAGCTTTCTTT
TRBV7-2	TRBJ2-1	many	-	CASSLERLTPYNEQFF	TGTGCCAGCAGCTTAGAGAGACTGACTCCTTACAATGAGCAGTTCTTC
TRBV5-5	TRBJ2-7	-	-	CACSYQGGSPSYEQYF	TGTGCCTGCAGCTATCAGGGGGGCTCTCCGTCCTACGAGCAGTACTTC
TRBV15	TRBJ2-3	many	-	CATSRDGVGRTDTQYF	TGTGCCACCAGCAGAGATGGGGTGGGGCGCACAGATACGCAGTATTTT
TRBV5-5	TRBJ1-5	few	TRBD1	CASSQMTGGSGQPQHF	TGTGCCAGCAGCCAGATGACAGGGGGTTCGGGGCAGCCCCAGCATTTT
TRBV28	TRBJ2-2	once	-	CASSRRRGNTGERFF	TGTGCCAGCAGCCGCCGGAGGGGAAACACCGGGGAGCGGTTTTTT
TRBV7-9	TRBJ1-1	-	TRBD1	CASSPAGQGEAFF	TGTGCCAGCAGCCCCGCCGGACAGGGTGAAGCTTTCTTT
TRBV20-1	TRBJ2-7	many	-	CSAAQDYLSSYEQYF	TGCAGTGCTGCCCAGGACTATCTGTCATCCTACGAGCAGTACTTC
TRBV29-1	TRBJ1-2	many	TRBD1	CSVTGGADYGYTF	TGCAGCGTGACAGGGGGCGCAGACTATGGCTACACCTTC
TRBV7-2	TRBJ2-5	-	-	CASSLLLTNQETQYF	TGTGCCAGCAGTCTCCTGTTGACAAACCAAGAGACCCAGTACTTC
TRBV19	TRBJ2-6	few	TRBD1	CASSITWTGGFGGANVLTF	TGTGCCAGTAGTATCACCTGGACAGGGGGCTTTGGTGGGGCCAACGTCCTGACTTTC
TRBV28	TRBJ1-2	few	-	CASSLSSHGYTF	TGTGCCAGCAGTTTATCCTCCCATGGCTACACCTTC
TRBV20-1	TRBJ1-1	few	-	CSAREGVKTEAFF	TGCAGTGCTAGGGAGGGGGTGAAGACTGAAGCTTTCTTT
TRBV30	TRBJ1-1	-	-	CAWNPTPSSEAFF	TGTGCCTGGAACCCTACCCCGTCCTCTGAAGCTTTCTTT
TRBV20-1	TRBJ2-1	-	TRBD2	CSAASGSAYNEQFF	TGCAGTGCCGCGAGCGGGAGTGCCTACAATGAGCAGTTCTTC
TRBV5-1	TRBJ2-1	many	-	CASSLGGSSYNEQFF	TGCGCCAGCAGCTTGGGGGGGAGCTCCTACAATGAGCAGTTCTTC
TRBV7-2	TRBJ2-7	few	TRBD1	CASSLDRDRVYEQYF	TGTGCCAGCAGCTTGGACAGGGACAGAGTCTACGAGCAGTACTTC
TRBV20-1	TRBJ2-3	-	-	CSAYVGADTQYF	TGCAGTGCTTATGTCGGGGCAGATACGCAGTATTTT
TRBV30	TRBJ1-1	-	-	CAWGARAEAFF	TGTGCCTGGGGAGCCAGGGCCGAAGCTTTCTTT
TRBV21-1	TRBJ1-2	-	-	CASSTWTASPNYGYTF	TGTGCCAGCAGCACCTGGACAGCGTCACCTAACTATGGCTACACCTTC
TRBV7-9	TRBJ1-3	-	-	CASSSSALSGNTIYF	TGTGCCAGCAGCTCCTCCGCTCTCTCTGGAAACACCATATATTTT
TRBV11-2	TRBJ2-1	-	-	CASSPPIAVLSYNEQFF	TGTGCCAGCAGTCCACCTATAGCGGTCCTCTCCTACAATGAGCAGTTCTTC
TRBV20-1	TRBJ1-1	few	-	CSARDPAAWGTEAFF	TGCAGTGCTAGAGATCCGGCAGCGTGGGGGACTGAAGCTTTCTTT
TRBV7-9	TRBJ2-6	-	TRBD1	CASSPPQGQTSRANVLTF	TGTGCCAGCAGCCCCCCACAGGGACAGACCTCTAGGGCCAACGTCCTGACTTTC
TRBV20-1	TRBJ1-5	few	TRBD1	CSASGQGAYQPQHF	TGCAGTGCTAGCGGCCAGGGGGCTTATCAGCCCCAGCATTTT
TRBV6-6	TRBJ1-4	few	-	CASSSGLANEKLFF	TGTGCCAGCAGTTCGGGACTCGCTAATGAAAAACTGTTTTTT
TRBV20-1	TRBJ2-1	many	TRBD1	CSAPTPGTGGDEQFF	TGCAGTGCTCCTACCCCCGGGACAGGGGGCGATGAGCAGTTCTTC
TRBV5-1	TRBJ2-2	-	-	CASSLWAEPNTGELFF	TGCGCCAGCAGCTTGTGGGCCGAACCTAACACCGGGGAGCTGTTTTTT